The 16 T cell receptor beta chains listed next were all sequenced from one sample in a study of cytomegalovirus exposure and HLA in healthy donors. The PCR contained 60 Vbeta and 13 Jbeta primers. TCRdb keeps only in-frame clones here, not all; method: immunoSEQ multiplex PCR. This table holds approximately 200,000 clones, approximately 84% found once. Sample: PBMCs. These receptors were obtained from a woman aged 25 to 39 in good health and CMV-seropositive.

This clone was counted a few times. The chain links TRBV5-1 to TRBJ2-3; the match to TRBD2 covers 14 bases. The germline V gene has CDR1 SGHRS and CDR2 YFSETQ. The V gene end was trimmed by 3 bases and the J gene end by 4 bases; junction bases not matched to a gene: 10. The length of the CDR3 is 18 residues. CDR3 sequence reads: CASSSWTSGGQAPDTQYF. CDR3 nucleotides: TGCGCCAGCAGCTCGTGGACTAGCGGGGGGCAGGCGCCAGATACGCAGTATTTT.

This rearrangement joins TRBV5-6 to TRBJ2-7, with D unclear. Germline values: CDR1 SGHDT, CDR2 YYEEEE. The V gene lost 0 bases and the J gene lost 3 bases, with 10 bases spanning the gap. There are 14 residues in the CDR3. CDR3 residues: CASSLAAANYEQYF. The DNA for the CDR3 is TGTGCCAGCAGCTTGGCCGCGGCCAACTACGAGCAGTACTTC.

V gene TRBV6-6 combines with J gene TRBJ2-7; 10 nucleotides agree with TRBD2. V trimming: 6 bases; J trimming: 3 bases; junction bases outside the gene matches: 11. This CDR3 region has 16 residues. Germline V CDR1 and CDR2: MNHNY, SVGAGI (reference sequence). This CDR3 is CASRGYRGTSDYEQYF. In nucleotides, the CDR3 is TGTGCCAGCAGGGGATACCGGGGGACTAGCGACTACGAGCAGTACTTC.

This clone occurred a few times. At one of its ends the junction is not consistent with the germline gene, which may arise from a read error. The chain is built from TRBV10-3 and TRBJ1-5; 7 bases match TRBD1. Germline lookup yields CDR1 ENHRY and CDR2 SYGVKD. This CDR3 has 13 residues. The CDR3: CASSSGTDQPQHF. The CDR3 DNA sequence: TGTGCCAGCAGTTCCGGGACAGATCAGCCCCAGCATTTT.

In its sample, this clone was seen a few times. V is TRBV12-5 and J is TRBJ2-1; TRBD2 matches 9 bases. CDR3 length: 17 amino acids. Germline V gene data show CDR1 as LGHNT and CDR2 as FRNRAP. The trim removed 0 bases at V and 2 bases at J, leaving 5 bases unmatched. The CDR3 coding sequence is TGTGCTAGTGGTTTGGTACAACTAGCGGGCACCTACAATGAGCAGTTCTTC. Its protein product is CASGLVQLAGTYNEQFF.

Concerning this clone itself: The sample has other DNA sequences that encode this CDR3 too. V gene TRBV4-1 combines with J gene TRBJ2-3; D remains ambiguous. Looked up from germline, CDR1 is MGHRA and CDR2 is YSYEKL. The CDR3 consists of 15 residues. V was trimmed by 4 bases and J by 2 bases, leaving 13 bases between them. In nucleotides, the CDR3 is TGCGCCAGCAGCCCTCTTTCGAGCGTCACAGATACGCAGTATTTT. It codes for CASSPLSSVTDTQYF.

In its sample, this clone was seen a few times. J is TRBJ1-1 and V is TRBV5-1; maybe TRBD1 (6 bases). Trimming removed 4 bases at V and 5 bases at J, with 9 bases between. The germline V gene has CDR1 SGHRS and CDR2 YFSETQ. The CDR3 is made up of 12 amino acids. The DNA of the CDR3 is TGCGCCAGCAGCACGCAGGGGACTGAAGCTTTCTTT. Translated, it gives CASSTQGTEAFF. Full variable domain (outside the CDR3, taken from reference TRBV5-1 and TRBJ1-1): KAGVTQTPRYLIKTRGQQVTLSCSPISGHRSVSWYQQTPGQGLQFLFEYFSETQRNKGNFPGRFSGRQFSNSRSEMNVSTLELGDSALYLCASSTQGTEAFFGQGTRLTVV.

The J gene is TRBJ2-1, the V gene TRBV19; D perhaps matches TRBD1 (6 bases). V dropped 3 bases and J dropped 4 bases, with 16 bases sitting between them. The CDR3 contains 16 residues. CDR1 and CDR2 from the germline V gene are LNHDA and SQIVND (reference sequence). The CDR3 here is CASSISPDRRYNEQFF. In DNA, the CDR3 is TGTGCCAGTAGTATTTCGCCGGACAGACGATACAATGAGCAGTTCTTC.

The rearrangement joins TRBV19 to TRBJ1-6, with 8 bases aligning to TRBD1. Germline V lookup: CDR1 LNHDA, CDR2 SQIVND (reference sequence). The junction had 4 bases not matched to a gene; V was cut back by 4 bases and J by 5 bases. CDR3 length: 15 amino acids. Here the CDR3 DNA reads TGTGCCAGTAGTACCGGGACAGGTCATAATTCACCCCTCCACTTT. Its translation is CASSTGTGHNSPLHF.

V gene TRBV11-2 combines with J gene TRBJ1-2; D gene unclear. Trimming cost V 5 bases and J 4 bases, with 14 bases left between them. This CDR3 contains 14 residues. From germline, CDR1 is SGHAT and CDR2 FQNNGV. CDR3 nucleotides: TGTGCCAGCAGCCCAGTCGGACGGGGCTATGGCTACACCTTC. Protein sequence: CASSPVGRGYGYTF.

This clone was observed once. CDR3 sequence reads: CASSLAGTGSSYVGYTF. The DNA of the CDR3 is TGTGCCAGCAGCTTAGCCGGGACAGGTTCGTCCTATGTGGGCTACACCTTC. This rearrangement joins TRBV7-9 to TRBJ1-2; 8 bases are shared with TRBD1. This CDR3 comprises 17 residues. Per germline, CDR1 SEHNR and CDR2 FQNEAQ (reference sequence). Losses at the gene ends were 0 bases for V and 8 bases for J; bases not matched to a gene: 14. Full variable domain (rest looked up from reference TRBV7-9 and TRBJ1-2): DTGVSQNPRHKITKRGQNVTFRCDPISEHNRLYWYRQTLGQGPEFLTYFQNEAQLEKSRLLSDRFSAERPKGSFSTLEIQRTEQGDSAMYLCASSLAGTGSSYVGYTFGSGTRLTVV.

V and J are TRBV29-1 and TRBJ1-4; a possible D gene is TRBD1 (5 bases). CDR1 SQVTM and CDR2 ANQGSEA come from the germline V gene. Between the trimmed V and J ends, which lost 7 bases and 5 bases, there was a span of 14 bases. CDR3 size: 13 residues. The DNA for the CDR3 is TGCAGCGGTAGAATCCGACAGAATGAAAAACTGTTTTTT. Protein product: CSGRIRQNEKLFF.

On this clone: The junction departs from the called germline gene at one end, perhaps through a read error. CDR3 bases: TGTGCTAGCAGCTTAAGTCGGGGGTACGAGCAGTACTTC. Amino acids: CASSLSRGYEQYF. The chain is built from TRBV7-7 and TRBJ2-7; D is perhaps TRBD2 (6 bases). CDR1 is SSHAT, CDR2 FNYEAQ, per germline (reference sequence). This CDR3 region has 13 residues.

The genes are TRBV27 and TRBJ2-2; tentatively, D is TRBD1 (6 bases). Trimming removed 5 bases from V and 6 bases from J, with 13 bases in between. The CDR3 length is 14 residues. CDR1 and CDR2 (germline): MNHEY, SMNVEV (reference sequence). DNA of the CDR3: TGTGCCAGCAGTATGCTTACAGGGTCCGGGGAGCTGTTTTTT. Translated, it gives CASSMLTGSGELFF.

J is TRBJ1-5 and V is TRBV27, with 8 bases identical to TRBD1. V dropped 1 base and J dropped 6; count of bases not matched to a gene: 5. The CDR3 spans 15 residues. CDR1 and CDR2 from the germline V gene are MNHEY and SMNVEV (reference sequence). This CDR3 reads CASSLLAGGSQPQHF. The CDR3 DNA sequence: TGTGCCAGCAGTTTATTGGCAGGGGGCAGTCAGCCCCAGCATTTT.

The chain carries TRBV5-1 and TRBJ2-5; 8 positions match TRBD1. Trimming cost V 4 bases and J 4 bases; bases outside gene matches: 12. The CDR3 runs to 16 residues. Per the germline V gene, CDR1 is SGHRS and CDR2 is YFSETQ. CDR3 nucleotides: TGCGCCAGCAGCCTTCAAGGACAGGGAACAGGAGAGACCCAGTACTTC. Translated: CASSLQGQGTGETQYF.